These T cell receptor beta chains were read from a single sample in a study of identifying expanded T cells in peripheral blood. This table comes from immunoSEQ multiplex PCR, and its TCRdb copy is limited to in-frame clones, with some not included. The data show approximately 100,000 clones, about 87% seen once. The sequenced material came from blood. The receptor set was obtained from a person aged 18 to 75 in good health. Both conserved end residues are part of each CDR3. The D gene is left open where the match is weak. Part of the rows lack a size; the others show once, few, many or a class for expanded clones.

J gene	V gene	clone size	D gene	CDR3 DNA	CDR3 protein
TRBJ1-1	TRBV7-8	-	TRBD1	TGTGCCAGCAGCACCGGACAGGGGGCAGCTGAAGCTTTCTTT	CASSTGQGAAEAFF
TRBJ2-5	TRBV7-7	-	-	TGTGCCAGCAGCTTAGAACCACGGGGTGAGACCCAGTACTTC	CASSLEPRGETQYF
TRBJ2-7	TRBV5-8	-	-	TGTGCCAGCAGCTTGGTTCCAGGGGTCACCTACGAGCAGTACTTC	CASSLVPGVTYEQYF
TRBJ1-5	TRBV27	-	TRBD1	TGTGCCAGCAGGAGGACAGGGAATTGGAATCAGCCCCAGCATTTT	CASRRTGNWNQPQHF
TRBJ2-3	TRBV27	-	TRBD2	TGTGCCAGCAGTTTCTACCTAGCGGGCACAGATACGCAGTATTTT	CASSFYLAGTDTQYF
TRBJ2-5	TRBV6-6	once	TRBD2	TGTGCCAGCTCCATAGCGGGGGCTGAGGAGACCCAGTACTTC	CASSIAGAEETQYF
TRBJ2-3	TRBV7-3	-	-	TGTGCCAGCGGCACGGCTAGCACAGATACGCAGTATTTT	CASGTASTDTQYF
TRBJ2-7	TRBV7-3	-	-	TGTGCCAGCAGCCCACTCGGAGCCGGCTTGGACGAGCAGTACTTC	CASSPLGAGLDEQYF
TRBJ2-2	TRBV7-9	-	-	TGTGCCACCTCAAATCCGGGCCTGACCGGGGAGCTGTTTTTT	CATSNPGLTGELFF
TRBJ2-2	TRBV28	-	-	TGTGCCAGCAGTCTCGGATTGGGGTCCGGGGAGCTGTTTTTT	CASSLGLGSGELFF
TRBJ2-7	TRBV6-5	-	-	TGTGCCAGCAGTTACCTCGGCGAGCAGTACTTC	CASSYLGEQYF
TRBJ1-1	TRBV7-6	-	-	TGTGCCAGCAGCTCCGCGGGGGCCATGACTGAAGCTTTCTTT	CASSSAGAMTEAFF
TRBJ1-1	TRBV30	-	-	TGTGCCTGGAGTGGGGGCACGATCGTTTGGACTGAAGCTTTCTTT	CAWSGGTIVWTEAFF
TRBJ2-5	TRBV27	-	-	TGTGCCAGCAGCTCGCCGGGACAAGAGACCCAGTACTTC	CASSSPGQETQYF
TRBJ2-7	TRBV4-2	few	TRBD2	TGTGCCAGCAGCCCACCCCCGAGGGAGGAGGGTCAGCGGGGGAGCTCCTACGAGCAGTACTTC	CASSPPPREEGQRGSSYEQYF
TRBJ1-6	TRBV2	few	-	TGTGCCAGCACCACTAATTCACCCCTCCACTTT	CASTTNSPLHF
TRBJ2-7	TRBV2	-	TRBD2	TGTGCCAGCAGAGACACTGGGACTAGCGGGGGGGCAGGCGAGCAGTACTTC	CASRDTGTSGGAGEQYF
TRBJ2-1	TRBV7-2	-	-	TGTGCCAGCAGCTCAGATGGGGCAGGGGCGTCCTACAATGAGCAGTTCTTC	CASSSDGAGASYNEQFF
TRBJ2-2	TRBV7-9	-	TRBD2	TGTGCCAGCAGCCAACCCGTGACGGCGGGAGCGAACACCGGGGAGCTGTTTTTT	CASSQPVTAGANTGELFF